This entry lists 28 T cell receptor beta chains sequenced from one sample in a study of blood T cell repertoires in COVID-19. Measured with immunoSEQ multiplex PCR; TCRdb has only the in-frame clones, and not every one. The sample lists 190,000 or so clones; 85% were seen once. Sequencing input: PBMCs or T cells enriched from blood (not recorded which). The source of these receptors is a man aged 35 to 55 who had recovered from COVID-19.

This clone has more than one count but fewer than ten. This chain uses TRBV18 with TRBJ2-7; maybe TRBD1 (6 bases). The CDR3 totals 14 residues. Looked up from germline, CDR1 is KGHSH and CDR2 is LQKENI. With 3 bases removed from V and 2 bases from J, the gap between germline ends came to 11 bases. The DNA for the CDR3 is TGTGCCAGCTCACCGGCAAACAGGGCCTACGAGCAGTACTTC. As protein: CASSPANRAYEQYF.

V usage is TRBV2 and J usage is TRBJ2-1; D possibly corresponds to TRBD2 (5 bases). CDR1 is SNHLY, CDR2 FYNNEI, per germline. The ends were cut back, 6 bases at V and 2 bases at J, with 11 bases in the middle. This CDR3 contains 14 residues. The CDR3 is CASRWAGPYNEQFF. Written as DNA, the CDR3 is TGTGCCAGCAGATGGGCGGGCCCCTACAATGAGCAGTTCTTC.

The V gene is TRBV30, the J gene TRBJ2-1, with TRBD1 matching 9 bases. This CDR3 is 13 amino acids long. Trimming removed 4 bases from V and 9 bases from J; junction bases left unmatched: 7. Germline V gene lookup returns CDR1 GTSNPN and CDR2 SVGIG (reference sequence). This chain's CDR3 is CAWTGQGLGEQFF. In DNA form, the CDR3 reads TGTGCCTGGACGGGACAGGGACTTGGTGAGCAGTTCTTC. The entire variable domain, with the rest obtained from reference TRBV30 and TRBJ2-1, is as follows: SQTIHQWPATLVQPVGSPLSLECTVEGTSNPNLYWYRQAAGRGLQLLFYSVGIGQISSEVPQNLSASRPQDRQFILSSKKLLLSDSGFYLCAWTGQGLGEQFFGPGTRLTVL.

The rearrangement uses TRBV19 and TRBJ1-2; 7 bases are shared with TRBD1. This CDR3 is built from 13 residues. Trimming removed 5 bases from V and 4 bases from J; junction bases left unmatched: 4. The V gene's germline CDR1 is LNHDA and CDR2 SQIVND (reference sequence). CDR3: CASSVTGVYGYTF. The CDR3 DNA reads as TGTGCCAGTAGTGTAACAGGGGTCTATGGCTACACCTTC.

This clone was seen only once. The rearrangement links TRBV4-3 to TRBJ1-2; TRBD1 aligns across 9 bases. Losses at the gene ends were 4 bases for V and 1 base for J; bases not matched to a gene: 1. CDR1 is LGHNA and CDR2 is YSLEER in the germline V gene. CDR3 length equals 14 residues. The CDR3: CASSPGQGNYGYTF. The CDR3, as DNA: TGCGCCAGCAGCCCGGGACAGGGTAACTATGGCTACACCTTC.

The V gene is TRBV7-2, the J gene TRBJ2-1; weak D call: TRBD1 (5 bases). Germline assignment: CDR1 SGHTA and CDR2 FQGNSA. This CDR3 has 15 residues. Trimming removed 1 base from V and 7 bases from J, with 14 bases in between. The CDR3 loop reads CASSLGVTVRNEQFF. In nucleotides, the CDR3 is TGTGCCAGCAGCTTAGGCGTGACAGTAAGGAATGAGCAGTTCTTC.

The genes are TRBV10-1 and TRBJ1-1, with D hard to call. V was shortened by 4 bases and J by 0 bases, with 6 bases between the two germline ends. CDR3 size: 13 residues. Germline CDR1 WNHNN, CDR2 SYGVQD (reference sequence). The DNA for the CDR3 is TGCGCCAGCAGTGCCGAGATGAACACTGAAGCTTTCTTT. Protein product: CASSAEMNTEAFF.

The chain has TRBV5-4 and TRBJ2-2; 15 nucleotides match TRBD2. The CDR3 consists of 18 residues. CDR1 SGHNT and CDR2 YYREEE come from the germline V gene (reference sequence). V shed 1 base, J shed 4 bases, and the junction held 5 bases outside the gene matches. CDR3 DNA sequence: TGTGCCAGCAGCTTGTCGGGACTAGCGGGAGGAAGCACCGGGGAGCTGTTTTTT. Translated: CASSLSGLAGGSTGELFF.

The V gene is TRBV5-6, the J gene TRBJ2-7, with TRBD1 as a possible D gene (6 bases). Germline-derived CDR1 and CDR2 are SGHDT and YYEEEE. This CDR3 has 14 amino acids. V gave up 3 bases and J gave up 2 bases, with 12 bases separating them. This CDR3 reads CASSWDTSTYEQYF. The DNA of the CDR3 is TGTGCCAGCAGCTGGGACACGAGTACCTACGAGCAGTACTTC.

The rearrangement uses TRBV7-9 and TRBJ1-2; no clear D gene. The CDR3 is 11 amino acids. V lost 4 bases and J lost 6, with 6 bases in between. Germline V gene data show CDR1 as SEHNR and CDR2 as FQNEAQ (reference sequence). In nucleotides, the CDR3 is TGTGCCAGCAGCTCAGAAGATGGCTACACCTTC. Translated, it gives CASSSEDGYTF.

The CDR3 sequence is CASSNQGLPDTQYF. The CDR3 nucleotides read TGTGCCAGCAGTAACCAGGGGTTACCAGATACGCAGTATTTT. The chain has TRBV25-1 and TRBJ2-3; TRBD1 is a possible D gene (6 bases). Germline CDR1 and CDR2: MGHDK and SYGVNS. Trimming shortened V by 5 bases and J by 4 bases, and 13 bases separated the two germline ends. The CDR3 runs to 14 residues. Full variable domain (rest looked up from reference TRBV25-1 and TRBJ2-3): EADIYQTPRYLVIGTGKKITLECSQTMGHDKMYWYQQDPGMELHLIHYSYGVNSTEKGDLSSESTVSRIRTEHFPLTLESARPSHTSQYLCASSNQGLPDTQYFGPGTRLTVL.

The chain recombines TRBV7-6 with TRBJ2-1, with D perhaps TRBD2 (5 bases). The V gene's germline CDR1 is SGHVS and CDR2 FNYEAQ. The CDR3 spans 18 residues. V was pared by 3 bases and J by 0 bases, with 18 bases between. The CDR3 here is CASSLYFGERSSYNEQFF. CDR3 DNA sequence: TGTGCCAGCAGCTTGTATTTCGGGGAAAGGAGCTCCTACAATGAGCAGTTCTTC.

The rearrangement joins TRBV30 to TRBJ2-1; possibly TRBD2 for D (6 bases). V was clipped by 3 bases and J by 6 bases, with 6 bases between them. This CDR3 has 11 residues. Germline assignment: CDR1 GTSNPN and CDR2 SVGIG (reference sequence). CDR3 bases: TGTGCCTGGAGACTAGCCAATGAGCAGTTCTTC. Its protein is CAWRLANEQFF.

This clone was detected once. The rearrangement joins TRBV4-3 to TRBJ1-5; TRBD1 might be the D (5 bases). Germline CDR1 reads LGHNA; CDR2 reads YSLEER. The CDR3 contains 16 residues. Trimming stripped 0 bases from V and 7 bases from J, with 16 bases between. CDR3 DNA: TGCGCCAGCAGCCAAGATCAGGGCAGGGCTGGCCAGCCCCAGCATTTT. It encodes CASSQDQGRAGQPQHF.

The rearrangement uses TRBV3-1 (or the pseudogene TRBV3-2) and TRBJ1-6; possibly TRBD1 for D (5 bases). Trimming took off 2 bases at V and 7 bases at J, with 9 bases between the two ends. CDR1 is LGHDT and CDR2 is YNNKEL in the germline V gene (reference sequence). This CDR3 is built from 14 residues. The DNA of the CDR3 is TGTGCCAGCAGCCAATCAGGGCGAAATTCACCCCTCCACTTT. It yields the protein CASSQSGRNSPLHF.

The chain recombines TRBV6-5 with TRBJ1-1, with 8 bases lining up with TRBD1. After removal of 6 bases from V and 1 base from J, the junction contained 4 bases not matched to a gene. Germline lookup yields CDR1 MNHEY and CDR2 SVGAGI. The CDR3 totals 14 residues. CDR3 region: CASRKGTGNTEAFF. The CDR3 DNA reads TGTGCCAGCAGGAAGGGGACAGGGAACACTGAAGCTTTCTTT.

The chain joins TRBV11-3 to TRBJ2-3; maybe TRBD2 (7 bases). V shed 3 bases and J shed 5 bases, with 21 bases lying between them. Germline CDR1 and CDR2: SGHNT and YENEEA. The CDR3 loop spans 17 amino acids. As DNA, the CDR3 is TGTGCCAGCAGCTTTGCCCTGGGAGGGGGTAGGGGAGATACGCAGTATTTT. It translates to CASSFALGGGRGDTQYF.

This clone was found a few times. This chain joins TRBV11-2 and TRBJ1-1; D unresolved. The V and J ends lost 6 bases and 1 base respectively, with 15 bases between them. Germline CDR1 reads SGHAT; CDR2 reads FQNNGV. The CDR3 has 15 amino acids. The CDR3 is CASRPQGLTNTEAFF. As DNA, the CDR3 is TGTGCCAGCAGACCTCAAGGACTTACGAACACTGAAGCTTTCTTT.

This clone has only one observation. The genes are TRBV30 and TRBJ1-5, with 8 bases matching TRBD1. The CDR3 covers 13 residues. Germline V gene lookup returns CDR1 GTSNPN and CDR2 SVGIG (reference sequence). The trim removed 2 bases at V and 6 bases at J, leaving 3 bases unmatched. CDR3: CAWSQGALQPQHF. The CDR3 DNA follows: TGTGCCTGGAGTCAGGGGGCGCTTCAGCCCCAGCATTTT.

A few counts support this clone. The J gene is TRBJ1-4, the V gene TRBV30; the D is unclear. CDR3 size: 16 residues. The ends were cut back, 0 bases at V and 4 bases at J, with 15 bases in the middle. Germline CDR1 reads GTSNPN; CDR2 reads SVGIG (reference sequence). The CDR3 nucleotides read TGTGCCTGGAGTGTCTGGACGGGAGGTCGTAATGAAAAACTGTTTTTT. Translating gives CAWSVWTGGRNEKLFF.

The gene calls are TRBV13 and TRBJ2-7; tentatively, D is TRBD2 (6 bases). V was pared by 5 bases and J by 2 bases, with 10 bases between. The V gene's germline CDR1 is PRHDT and CDR2 FYEKMQ (reference sequence). The CDR3 sequence is 13 residues long. Here the CDR3 DNA reads TGTGCCAGCAGCAAGGGACTCGCCTACGAGCAGTACTTC. This gives the protein CASSKGLAYEQYF.

V usage is TRBV19 and J usage is TRBJ2-6; 8 bases match TRBD1. The length of the CDR3 is 16 residues. Germline V CDR1 and CDR2: LNHDA, SQIVND (reference sequence). The J segment lost 3 bases and the V segment lost 4 bases, leaving 5 bases of the junction unmatched. CDR3 region: CASSTQGAYGANVLTF. CDR3 nucleotides: TGTGCCAGTAGTACCCAGGGGGCCTATGGGGCCAACGTCCTGACTTTC.

CDR3 in amino acids: CATSFTLGSYEQYF. CDR3 nucleotide sequence: TGTGCCACCAGCTTCACCCTGGGCAGCTACGAGCAGTACTTC. The V gene is TRBV15, the J gene TRBJ2-7; D unresolved. Germline V gives CDR1 LNHNV, CDR2 YYDKDF (reference sequence). V lost 5 bases and J 3 bases, leaving 14 bases between the germline ends. The CDR3 totals 14 residues.

V gene TRBV3-1 (or the pseudogene TRBV3-2) combines with J gene TRBJ1-1; 7 bases align to TRBD1. V was pared by 4 bases and J by 6 bases, with 8 bases of the junction left unmatched. Germline values: CDR1 LGHDT, CDR2 YNNKEL (reference sequence). The CDR3 extends over 14 amino acids. The CDR3 DNA reads as TGTGCCAGCAGCCTCATCGACAGGGCCGCTGAAGCTTTCTTT. Encoded protein: CASSLIDRAAEAFF.

The chain recombines TRBV30 with TRBJ1-5; 11 nucleotides align to TRBD1. CDR3 length: 16 residues. Unmatched junction bases numbered 8, after V lost 1 base and J lost 6 bases. CDR1 GTSNPN and CDR2 SVGIG come from the germline V gene (reference sequence). CDR3 amino acids: CAWSAGTGGRGQPQHF. The CDR3 bases are TGTGCCTGGAGTGCCGGGACAGGGGGAAGAGGTCAGCCCCAGCATTTT.

This chain uses TRBV11-3 with TRBJ2-1; 10 bases are a match to TRBD2. The V gene end was trimmed by 4 bases and the J gene end by 3 bases; junction bases not matched to a gene: 3. The CDR3 is made up of 15 amino acids. Per germline, CDR1 SGHNT and CDR2 YENEEA. The CDR3 sequence: CASSYRTSGYNEQFF. CDR3 DNA sequence: TGTGCCAGCAGCTACCGGACTAGCGGCTACAATGAGCAGTTCTTC. Looking up the rest from reference TRBV11-3 and TRBJ2-1 gives the full variable domain: EAGVVQSPRYKIIEKKQPVAFWCNPISGHNTLYWYLQNLGQGPELLIRYENEEAVDDSQLPKDRFSAERLKGVDSTLKIQPAELGDSAVYLCASSYRTSGYNEQFFGPGTRLTVL.

This chain uses TRBV19 with TRBJ1-1; 7 bases are a match to TRBD1. The germline V gene encodes CDR1 LNHDA and CDR2 SQIVND (reference sequence). The ends lost 6 bases at V and 7 bases at J; junction bases unmatched: 8. This CDR3 is 13 amino acids long. CDR3 in amino acids: CASRRQGLNEAFF. The CDR3 bases are TGTGCCAGTAGGCGACAGGGCCTGAATGAAGCTTTCTTT.

As DNA, the CDR3 is TGTGCCAGCAGTGAAAGGGGCGGAACCTCCTACGAGCAGTACTTC. This sequence encodes CASSERGGTSYEQYF. This rearrangement joins TRBV6-1 to TRBJ2-7; D possibly corresponds to TRBD1 (5 bases). Trimming removed 2 bases from V and 0 bases from J, with 11 bases in between. Germline V gene lookup returns CDR1 MNHNS and CDR2 SASEGT. The CDR3 contains 15 residues.